This T cell receptor beta chain was sequenced in a study of molecular identifiers for immune sequencing clone quantification. Whole-study context: Replicates split RNA from about 20,000 or 100,000 naive CD8 cells five ways, and the researchers sequenced four portions. Study-wide results and caveats: Jurkat TCR RNA that was spiked in from one cell was reportedly detectable among 950,000 to 1,000,000 naive cells.

Sorting selected naive CD8 T cells with a CD8+CD4-CCR7+CD45RA+ phenotype. Of note for this clonotype: The antigen is not known.

The CDR3 length is 13 residues. V was trimmed by 7 bases and J by 4 bases, leaving 17 bases between them. From germline, CDR1 is GTSNPN and CDR2 SVGIG (reference sequence). Methods described previously were used for bulk TCR libraries, and listed TCR primers were applied. TCRdb itself ran the PCR reads through MiXCR, one entry per CDR3 protein. The table has approximately 500,000 distinct CDR3 sequences, around 21% seen once; the top ten hold approximately 0.84%. The V gene is TRBV30, the J gene TRBJ2-7; D perhaps matches TRBD2 (5 bases). The specimen was naive CD8+ T cells from blood, with Jurkat cell RNA spiked in. The subset denotes: FACS-sorted CD8+CD4-CCR7+CD45RA+ naive T cells. This clonotype originated in a human donor in good health. Some libraries in this study had Jurkat cell RNA spiked in. The CDR3 reads CAYSTDSIYEQYF. For the CDR3, the DNA is TGTGCCTACTCGACGGACTCGATTTACGAGCAGTACTTC. Combining the CDR3 with reference TRBV30 and TRBJ2-7 gives the whole variable domain SQTIHQWPATLVQPVGSPLSLECTVEGTSNPNLYWYRQAAGRGLQLLFYSVGIGQISSEVPQNLSASRPQDRQFILSSKKLLLSDSGFYLCAYSTDSIYEQYFGPGTRLTVT.